A single sample gave rise to the 7 T cell receptor beta chains below, sequenced in a study of T-cell reconstitution after alpha-beta-depleted transplantation in children. Using unique molecular identifiers, the investigators prepared the TCRbeta library. TCRdb recomputed calls from the PCR reads with MiXCR, one row per CDR3 protein. The sample holds 55,000 to 85,000 distinct CDR3 sequences, approximately 10% seen once. The material was PBMCs, obtained before TCRalphabeta/CD19-depleted stem cell transplant. Every receptor here comes from a boy younger than 18 with acute myeloid leukemia, due to receive a stem cell transplant.

There are many counts of this clonotype. The chain couples TRBV5-1 to TRBJ1-1; D gene ambiguous. V was pared by 0 bases and J by 1 base, with 7 bases between. This CDR3 is 14 amino acids long. CDR1 and CDR2 from the germline V gene are SGHRS and YFSETQ. The CDR3 sequence is CASSLGLTNTEAFF. The CDR3 DNA is TGCGCCAGCAGCTTGGGACTTACGAACACTGAAGCTTTCTTT.

CDR3 protein: CASSLAGDRGREEV. The CDR3, as DNA: TGTGCCAGCAGCTTGGCCGGGGACAGGGGGCGAGAAGAGGTC. This chain connects TRBV5-4 to TRBJ2-7; 12 bases agree with TRBD1. Germline V gene lookup returns CDR1 SGHNT and CDR2 YYREEE (reference sequence). The CDR3 is made up of 14 amino acids.

The sample holds many counts of this clonotype. This rearrangement joins TRBV28 to TRBJ2-1; 13 bases are shared with TRBD2. Trimming took 6 bases from V and 4 from J; bases not matched to a gene: 3. Germline CDR1 and CDR2: MDHEN and SYDVKM. The CDR3 runs to 15 residues. In DNA, the CDR3 is TGTGCCAGCAGCAGGACTAGCGGGGGATACAATGAGCAGTTCTTC. As protein: CASSRTSGGYNEQFF. The whole variable domain, filled in from reference TRBV28 and TRBJ2-1, reads DVKVTQSSRYLVKRTGEKVFLECVQDMDHENMFWYRQDPGLGLRLIYFSYDVKMKEKGDIPEGYSVSREKKERFSLILESASTNQTSMYLCASSRTSGGYNEQFFGPGTRLTVL.

This clonotype was counted a few times. V gene TRBV7-2 combines with J gene TRBJ2-5; the D is unclear. CDR3 length: 11 residues. V lost 5 bases and J lost 3, with 4 bases in between. Germline V gene lookup returns CDR1 SGHTA and CDR2 FQGNSA. The CDR3 protein is CASSGEETQYF. As DNA, the CDR3 is TGTGCCAGCAGCGGAGAAGAGACCCAGTACTTC. The entire variable domain, with the rest obtained from reference TRBV7-2 and TRBJ2-5, is as follows: GAGVSQSPSNKVTEKGKDVELRCDPISGHTALYWYRQSLGQGLEFLIYFQGNSAPDKSGLPSDRFSAERTGGSVSTLTIQRTQQEDSAVYLCASSGEETQYFGPGTRLLVL.

This clonotype was seen at least ten times. The chain joins TRBV6-2 or TRBV6-3 to TRBJ2-3; the D is unclear. The CDR3 consists of 12 residues. The germline CDR1 and CDR2 sequences are MNHEY and SVGEGT. V gave up 5 bases and J gave up 1 base, with 4 bases separating them. The CDR3 bases are TGTGCCAGCAGTCGGGGCACAGATACGCAGTATTTT. This translates into CASSRGTDTQYF.

In this sample, this clonotype turned up many times. V gene TRBV18 combines with J gene TRBJ2-6, with a weak D call TRBD2 (6 bases). Germline CDR1 and CDR2: KGHSH and LQKENI. CDR3 size: 18 residues. Trimming left V 1 base short and J 0 bases short, with 13 bases between. CDR3 residues: CASSPLPSANSGANVLTF. CDR3 DNA sequence: TGTGCCAGCTCACCACTGCCTAGCGCCAACTCTGGGGCCAACGTCCTGACTTTC.

The chain combines TRBV18 with TRBJ1-2; D remains unclear. Trimming cost V 1 base and J 1 base, with 10 bases left between them. This CDR3 spans 15 amino acids. Germline CDR1 KGHSH, CDR2 LQKENI. CDR3 coding DNA: TGTGCCAGCTCACCACAGGGTACCCGTAACTATGGCTACACCTTC. Encoded protein: CASSPQGTRNYGYTF.